This T cell receptor (beta chain) was profiled in a study of identical twins. Overall study results and limits: Out-of-frame TCR alpha sharing in monozygotic twins exceeded recombination model predictions.

Healthy Caucasians were all of the donors. MiXCR, run by TCRdb on the 5' RACE reads, gives a single entry per CDR3 protein. This table has hundreds of thousands of distinct CDR3 sequences, around a tenth appearing once. The germline gives CDR1 ENHRY, CDR2 SYGVKD. The CDR3 totals 16 residues. With 6 bases clipped from V and 2 bases from J, the junction kept 10 bases outside the gene matches. Points on this clonotype: The antigen is unknown.

The chain uses TRBV10-3 and TRBJ2-1; 7 nucleotides line up with TRBD2. This TCR derives from a woman between 18 and 29 years old in good health. Sequencing input: memory (CD45RO+) T cells sorted from blood. The CDR3 region is CAIRASLSGTYNEQFF. Written as DNA, the CDR3 is TGTGCCATCAGAGCCTCTCTCAGCGGGACCTACAATGAGCAGTTCTTC.